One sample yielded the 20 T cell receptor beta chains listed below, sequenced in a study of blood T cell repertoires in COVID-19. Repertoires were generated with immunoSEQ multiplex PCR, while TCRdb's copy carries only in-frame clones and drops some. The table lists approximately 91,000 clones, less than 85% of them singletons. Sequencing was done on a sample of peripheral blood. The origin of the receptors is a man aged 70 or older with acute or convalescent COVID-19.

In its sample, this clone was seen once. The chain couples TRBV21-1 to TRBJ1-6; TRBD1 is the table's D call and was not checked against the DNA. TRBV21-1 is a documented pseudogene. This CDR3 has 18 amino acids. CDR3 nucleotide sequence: TGTGCCAGCACCAAATCCCTCTCGGGACAACAGGTGAATTCACCCCTCCACTTT. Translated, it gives CASTKSLSGQQVNSPLHF.

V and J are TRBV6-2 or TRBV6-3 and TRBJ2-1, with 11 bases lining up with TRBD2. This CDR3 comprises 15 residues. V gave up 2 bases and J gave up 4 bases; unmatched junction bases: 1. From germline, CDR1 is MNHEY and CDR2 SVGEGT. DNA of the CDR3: TGTGCCAGCAGTTACACTAGCGGGGGATACAATGAGCAGTTCTTC. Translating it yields CASSYTSGGYNEQFF.

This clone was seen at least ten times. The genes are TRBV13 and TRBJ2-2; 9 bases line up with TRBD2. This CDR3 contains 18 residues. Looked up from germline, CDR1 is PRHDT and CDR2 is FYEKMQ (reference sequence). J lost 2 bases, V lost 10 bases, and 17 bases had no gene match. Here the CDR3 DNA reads TGTGCCACCACAGAAGGGAGTCTAGCGGGATCCAACACCGGGGAGCTGTTTTTT. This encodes CATTEGSLAGSNTGELFF.

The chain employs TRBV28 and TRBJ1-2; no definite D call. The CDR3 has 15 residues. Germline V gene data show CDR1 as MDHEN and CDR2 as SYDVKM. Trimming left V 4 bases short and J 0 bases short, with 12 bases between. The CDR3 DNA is TGTGCCAGCAGTTCTCGCGGGTATACTAACTATGGCTACACCTTC. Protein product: CASSSRGYTNYGYTF.

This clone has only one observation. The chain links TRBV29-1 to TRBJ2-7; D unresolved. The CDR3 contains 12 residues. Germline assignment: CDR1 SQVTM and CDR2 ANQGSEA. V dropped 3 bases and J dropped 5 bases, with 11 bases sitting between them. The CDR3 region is CSVDTPGHEQYF. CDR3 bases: TGCAGCGTTGATACGCCAGGCCACGAGCAGTACTTC.

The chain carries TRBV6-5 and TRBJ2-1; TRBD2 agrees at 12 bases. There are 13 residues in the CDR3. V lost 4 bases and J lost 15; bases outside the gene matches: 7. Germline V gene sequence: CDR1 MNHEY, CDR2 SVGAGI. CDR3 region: CASSLGLAGSRFF. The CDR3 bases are TGTGCCAGCAGTTTAGGACTAGCGGGGTCTAGGTTCTTC.

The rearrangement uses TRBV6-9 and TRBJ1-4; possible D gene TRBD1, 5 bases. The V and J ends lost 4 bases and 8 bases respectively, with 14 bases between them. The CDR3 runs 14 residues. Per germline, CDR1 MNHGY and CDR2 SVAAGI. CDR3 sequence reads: CASSSAGLQEKLFF. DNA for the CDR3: TGTGCCAGCAGTTCAGCAGGGCTCCAAGAAAAACTGTTTTTT.

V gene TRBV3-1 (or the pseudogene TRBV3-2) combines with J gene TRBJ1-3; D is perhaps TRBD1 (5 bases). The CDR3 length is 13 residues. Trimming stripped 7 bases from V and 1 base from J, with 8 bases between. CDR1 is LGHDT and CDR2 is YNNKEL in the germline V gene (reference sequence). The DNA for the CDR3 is TGTGCCAGCAATGGGGGGTCTGGAAACACCATATATTTT. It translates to CASNGGSGNTIYF.

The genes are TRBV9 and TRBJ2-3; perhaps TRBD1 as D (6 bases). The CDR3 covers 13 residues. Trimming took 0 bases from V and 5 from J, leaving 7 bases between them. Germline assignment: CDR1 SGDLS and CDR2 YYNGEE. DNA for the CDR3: TGTGCCAGCAGCGTAGTGGACAGAGATACGCAGTATTTT. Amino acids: CASSVVDRDTQYF. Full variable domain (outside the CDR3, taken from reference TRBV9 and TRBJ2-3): DSGVTQTPKHLITATGQRVTLRCSPRSGDLSVYWYQQSLDQGLQFLIQYYNGEERAKGNILERFSAQQFPDLHSELNLSSLELGDSALYFCASSVVDRDTQYFGPGTRLTVL.

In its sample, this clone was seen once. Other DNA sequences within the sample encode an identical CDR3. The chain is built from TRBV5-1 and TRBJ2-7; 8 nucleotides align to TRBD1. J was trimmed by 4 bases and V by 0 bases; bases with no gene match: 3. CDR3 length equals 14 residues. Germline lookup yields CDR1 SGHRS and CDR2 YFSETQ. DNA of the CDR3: TGCGCCAGCAGCTTGGTTCAGGGGGCTTACGAGCAGTACTTC. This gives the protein CASSLVQGAYEQYF.

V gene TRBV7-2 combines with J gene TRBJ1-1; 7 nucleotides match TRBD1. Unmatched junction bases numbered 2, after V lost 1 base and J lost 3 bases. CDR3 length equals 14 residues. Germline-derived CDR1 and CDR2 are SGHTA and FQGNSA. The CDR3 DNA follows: TGTGCCAGCAGCTTAGGGGACAGAGACACTGAAGCTTTCTTT. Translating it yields CASSLGDRDTEAFF.

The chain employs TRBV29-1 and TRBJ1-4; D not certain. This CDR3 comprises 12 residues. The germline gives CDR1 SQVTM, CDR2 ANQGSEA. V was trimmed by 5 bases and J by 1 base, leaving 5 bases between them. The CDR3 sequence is CSVRGTNEKLFF. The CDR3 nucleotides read TGCAGCGTTAGAGGAACTAATGAAAAACTGTTTTTT.

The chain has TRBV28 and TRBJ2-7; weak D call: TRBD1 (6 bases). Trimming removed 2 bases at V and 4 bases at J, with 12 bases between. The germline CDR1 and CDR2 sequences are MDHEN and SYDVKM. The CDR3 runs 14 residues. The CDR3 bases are TGTGCCAGCAGTTTAAACGTCAGGGGATACGAGCAGTACTTC. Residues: CASSLNVRGYEQYF.

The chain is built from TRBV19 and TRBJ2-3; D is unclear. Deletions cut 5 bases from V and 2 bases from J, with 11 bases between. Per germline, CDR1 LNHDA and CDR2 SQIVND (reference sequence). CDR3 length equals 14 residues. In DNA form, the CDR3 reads TGTGCCAGTAGTCCTGGTAGAGACACAGATACGCAGTATTTT. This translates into CASSPGRDTDTQYF.

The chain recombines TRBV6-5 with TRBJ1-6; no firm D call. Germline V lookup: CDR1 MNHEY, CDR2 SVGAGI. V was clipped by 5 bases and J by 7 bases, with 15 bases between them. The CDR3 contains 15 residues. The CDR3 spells CASSPQVELNSPLHF. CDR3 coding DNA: TGTGCCAGCAGTCCCCAGGTTGAGCTAAATTCACCCCTCCACTTT.

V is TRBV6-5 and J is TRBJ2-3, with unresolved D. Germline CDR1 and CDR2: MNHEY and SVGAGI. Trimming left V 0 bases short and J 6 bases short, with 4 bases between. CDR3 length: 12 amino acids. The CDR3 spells CASSYSSDTQYF. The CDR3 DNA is TGTGCCAGCAGTTACTCTTCGGATACGCAGTATTTT.

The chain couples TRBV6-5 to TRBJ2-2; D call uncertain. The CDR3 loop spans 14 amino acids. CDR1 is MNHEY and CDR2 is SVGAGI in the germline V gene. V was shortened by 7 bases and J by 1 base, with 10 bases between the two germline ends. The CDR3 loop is CASIRGGNTGELFF. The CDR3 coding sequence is TGTGCCAGCATACGAGGCGGGAACACCGGGGAGCTGTTTTTT.

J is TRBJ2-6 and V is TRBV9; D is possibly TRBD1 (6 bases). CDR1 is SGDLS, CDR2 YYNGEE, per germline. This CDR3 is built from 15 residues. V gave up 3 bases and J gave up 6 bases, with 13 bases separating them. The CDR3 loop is CASSAGTKEANVLTF. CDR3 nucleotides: TGTGCCAGCAGCGCCGGGACAAAGGAGGCCAACGTCCTGACTTTC.

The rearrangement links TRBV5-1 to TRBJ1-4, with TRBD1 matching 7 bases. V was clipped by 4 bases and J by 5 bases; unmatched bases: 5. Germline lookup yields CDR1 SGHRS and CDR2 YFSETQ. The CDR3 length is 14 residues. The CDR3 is CASSPGTVNEKLFF. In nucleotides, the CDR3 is TGCGCCAGCAGCCCCGGGACAGTGAATGAAAAACTGTTTTTT.

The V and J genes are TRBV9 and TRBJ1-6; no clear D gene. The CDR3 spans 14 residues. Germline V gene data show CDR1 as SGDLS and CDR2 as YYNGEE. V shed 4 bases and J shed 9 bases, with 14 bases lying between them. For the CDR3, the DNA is TGTGCCAGCAGCTTGGACGGAGGTAGTTCACCCCTCCACTTT. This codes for CASSLDGGSSPLHF.